The 16 T cell receptor beta chains reported below all come from one sample, sequenced in a study of shared clonotypes between healthy human individuals (dated by TCRdb to between 2020 and 2021). Library creation used the immunoSEQ multiplex PCR assay. What TCRdb holds here is the immuneACCESS table cut down to in-frame rearrangements. Part of the clones is not present; checked against another copy, under half of the missing clones reflect an unresolved V gene, and the others are unexplained. This sample has around 2.3 million clones in its table, and approximately 96% of those were observed once. The ten biggest clones cover less than 0.15% of the sample. The sample comprised naive CD4+ T cells sorted from blood. This specimen's cell subset or site label, interpreted: CD45RA+ positively selected. These receptors were collected from a man between 18 and 35 years old in good health.

The chain couples TRBV30 to TRBJ2-1, with TRBD2 identical over 10 bases. The CDR3 totals 14 residues. After removal of 5 bases from V and 7 bases from J, the junction contained 8 bases not matched to a gene. CDR1 is GTSNPN, CDR2 SVGIG, per germline (reference sequence). The CDR3 reads CAWDGGTSVNEQFF. The DNA of the CDR3 is TGTGCCTGGGACGGGGGGACTAGCGTAAATGAGCAGTTCTTC.

This chain uses TRBV4-1 with TRBJ2-1; 7 bases align to TRBD1. This CDR3 has 14 amino acids. The germline CDR1 and CDR2 sequences are MGHRA and YSYEKL. J gave up 3 bases and V 4 bases, and 3 bases lay outside the gene matches. The chain's CDR3 is CASSRGQSYNEQFF. The CDR3 DNA is TGCGCCAGCAGCCGGGGACAGAGCTACAATGAGCAGTTCTTC.

The V gene is TRBV12-5, the J gene TRBJ1-4; TRBD1 matches at 8 bases. V trimming: 5 bases; J trimming: 6 bases; junction bases outside the gene matches: 8. The CDR3 runs to 15 residues. Germline V gives CDR1 LGHNT, CDR2 FRNRAP. The chain's CDR3 is CASGPPQGGDEKLFF. The CDR3 coding sequence is TGTGCTAGTGGTCCCCCACAGGGGGGGGATGAAAAACTGTTTTTT.

The chain is built from TRBV19 and TRBJ1-6; maybe TRBD1 (5 bases). CDR1 and CDR2 (germline): LNHDA, SQIVND (reference sequence). This CDR3 has 14 residues. Between the trimmed V and J ends, which lost 7 bases and 10 bases, there was a span of 17 bases. CDR3 in amino acids: CASISRGGGSPLHF. In nucleotides, the CDR3 is TGTGCCAGTATTTCACGCGGGGGTGGGTCACCCCTCCACTTT.

On this clone itself: The sample carries other DNA sequences with the same CDR3. The V gene is TRBV7-3, the J gene TRBJ1-1, with a tentative D call TRBD1 (5 bases). The length of the CDR3 is 13 residues. Germline V gene data show CDR1 as SGHTA and CDR2 as FQGTGA. The germline V and J ends were trimmed by 6 bases and 1 base, with 9 bases remaining between them. CDR3 sequence (DNA): TGTGCCAGCAGATTACAGGAGAACACTGAAGCTTTCTTT. This translates into CASRLQENTEAFF.

Note on this clone: Within the sample, other DNA sequences also encode this same CDR3. V gene TRBV9 combines with J gene TRBJ2-7; a weak D match, TRBD2 (6 bases). Germline CDR1 reads SGDLS; CDR2 reads YYNGEE. Trimming took 0 bases from V and 0 from J, leaving 7 bases between them. The CDR3 is 14 amino acids. The CDR3 is CASSVVGSSYEQYF. The CDR3 region has the DNA TGTGCCAGCAGCGTAGTCGGGAGCTCCTACGAGCAGTACTTC.

This sequence joins TRBV5-1 and TRBJ1-6; tentatively, D is TRBD1 (6 bases). Germline lookup yields CDR1 SGHRS and CDR2 YFSETQ. The CDR3 runs 16 residues. V lost 2 bases and J lost 7, with 16 bases in between. The DNA of the CDR3 is TGCGCCAGCAGCTTTATTCAGGGGAATCTCAATTCACCCCTCCACTTT. It is translated as CASSFIQGNLNSPLHF.

The chain couples TRBV11-2 to TRBJ1-2, with unresolved D. With 1 base removed from V and 4 bases from J, the gap between germline ends came to 10 bases. Germline CDR1 and CDR2: SGHAT and FQNNGV. CDR3 size: 14 residues. The CDR3 sequence is CASSLGVGFYGYTF. CDR3 nucleotide sequence: TGTGCCAGCAGCTTAGGCGTCGGCTTCTATGGCTACACCTTC.

The chain uses TRBV30 and TRBJ1-2; TRBD1 is a possible D gene (6 bases). This CDR3 contains 13 residues. V gave up 0 bases and J gave up 8 bases, with 13 bases separating them. The germline CDR1 and CDR2 sequences are GTSNPN and SVGIG (reference sequence). The CDR3: CAWSVLGAGGYTF. CDR3 DNA: TGTGCCTGGAGTGTCTTGGGGGCCGGGGGCTACACCTTC. The variable domain in full, with the rest retrieved from reference TRBV30 and TRBJ1-2, is SQTIHQWPATLVQPVGSPLSLECTVEGTSNPNLYWYRQAAGRGLQLLFYSVGIGQISSEVPQNLSASRPQDRQFILSSKKLLLSDSGFYLCAWSVLGAGGYTFGSGTRLTVV.

As for this clone: The junction departs from the called germline gene at one end, perhaps through a read error. The V gene is TRBV11-2, the J gene TRBJ1-2; 9 bases are a match to TRBD1. CDR1 is SGHAT, CDR2 FQNNGV, per germline. This CDR3 comprises 13 residues. The CDR3 DNA reads TGTGCCAGCAGCTTAGATAGGGGGGGACAGGGAGACTTC. Amino acid sequence: CASSLDRGGQGDF.

This clone was seen once. CDR3 nucleotides: TGCGCCAGCAGCTCCCAGGGGTGGACTAATGAAAAACTGTTTTTT. Translation: CASSSQGWTNEKLFF. This chain connects TRBV5-1 to TRBJ1-4, with TRBD1 as a possible D gene (6 bases). Deletions cut 3 bases from V and 2 bases from J, with 11 bases between. Germline V gene data show CDR1 as SGHRS and CDR2 as YFSETQ. This CDR3 has 15 residues.

This clone appeared once. This sequence joins TRBV9 and TRBJ2-1, with 9 bases aligning to TRBD2. CDR1 and CDR2 (germline): SGDLS, YYNGEE. Germline trimming cut 0 bases from V and 5 bases from J; bases unmatched to any gene: 6. The CDR3 covers 16 residues. The CDR3 region has the DNA TGTGCCAGCAGCGTAGAAGGGCCTAGCGGGAACAATGAGCAGTTCTTC. It specifies CASSVEGPSGNNEQFF.

The chain couples TRBV9 to TRBJ2-2, with TRBD1 identical over 9 bases. Germline lookup yields CDR1 SGDLS and CDR2 YYNGEE. The CDR3 runs to 15 residues. V shed 3 bases, J shed 4 bases, and the junction held 4 bases outside the gene matches. The CDR3 DNA is TGTGCCAGCAGCGCAACGACAGGGGGCACCGGGGAGCTGTTTTTT. Translating it yields CASSATTGGTGELFF. The full variable domain, completed using reference TRBV9 and TRBJ2-2, is DSGVTQTPKHLITATGQRVTLRCSPRSGDLSVYWYQQSLDQGLQFLIQYYNGEERAKGNILERFSAQQFPDLHSELNLSSLELGDSALYFCASSATTGGTGELFFGEGSRLTVL.

In regard to this clone: The identical CDR3 is also encoded by other nucleotide sequences in the sample. This chain links TRBV30 with TRBJ1-5; D is ambiguous. The germline gives CDR1 GTSNPN, CDR2 SVGIG (reference sequence). V lost 1 base, J lost 2 bases, and 9 bases lay in between. The CDR3 consists of 14 residues. Here the CDR3 DNA reads TGTGCCTGGAGTGATGGGAAAGGCAATCAGCCCCAGCATTTT. This codes for CAWSDGKGNQPQHF.

The rearrangement joins TRBV10-2 to TRBJ1-2, with TRBD1 as a possible D gene (6 bases). V was pared by 7 bases and J by 8 bases, with 17 bases between. The CDR3 is 13 residues long. CDR1 and CDR2 (germline): WSHSY, SAAADI. CDR3 protein: CASMGVEGEGYTF. The DNA of the CDR3 is TGCGCCAGCATGGGGGTGGAGGGGGAAGGCTACACCTTC.

Concerning this clone itself: Additional DNA sequences in this sample encode the identical CDR3. This chain uses TRBV18 with TRBJ2-5; D remains ambiguous. V shed 0 bases and J shed 1 base, with 6 bases lying between them. This CDR3 is 14 amino acids long. CDR1 and CDR2 (germline): KGHSH, LQKENI. CDR3 sequence reads: CASSPPVSQETQYF. Here the CDR3 DNA reads TGTGCCAGCTCACCACCGGTCAGCCAAGAGACCCAGTACTTC.